This is a list of T cell receptor beta chains from one sample in a study of T cells in Graves' hyperthyroidism and ophthalmopathy. TCRdb used MiXCR to reprocess the multiplex PCR reads, holding one entry per CDR3 protein. The table lists 250,000 to 300,000 distinct CDR3 sequences, roughly 15% of them singletons. Sequencing input: blood. These receptors originate from a woman aged 45-65 years with Graves' hyperthyroidism that later progressed to Graves' ophthalmopathy. Both conserved end residues are part of each CDR3. D genes are given only for firm matches. Clone size appears in some rows only: once, few, many, or a class for an expanded clone.

v_gene	d_gene	j_gene	abundance	CDR3nt	CDR3aa
TRBV3-1	NA	TRBJ2-7	many	TGTGCCAGCAGCGAAGATCCGGGATACGAGCAGTACTTC	CASSEDPGYEQYF
TRBV29-1	TRBD2	TRBJ2-4	many	TGCAGCGTTGAAGGCACACGGGACGGGGGGAACATTCAGTACTTC	CSVEGTRDGGNIQYF
TRBV28	NA	TRBJ1-5	many	TGTGCCAGCAGTTTATACAGGGTAGATCAGCCCCAGCATTTT	CASSLYRVDQPQHF
TRBV19	NA	TRBJ1-1	many	TGTGCCAGTAGGGGGGGTCTCGTGGGGGACACTGAAGCTTTCTTT	CASRGGLVGDTEAFF
TRBV5-6	NA	TRBJ2-7	few	TGTGCCAGCAGCTTGACTGGCGGACACTTCGGTATCTACGAGCAGTACTTC	CASSLTGGHFGIYEQYF
TRBV10-3	NA	TRBJ1-1	many	TGTGCCATCAGTGAGTCCATGAACACTGAAGCTTTCTTT	CAISESMNTEAFF
TRBV12-3/TRBV12-4	TRBD1	TRBJ1-2	many	TGTGCCAGCAGAACCCAGGGGGCGTCTGACTATGGCTACACCTTC	CASRTQGASDYGYTF
TRBV6-1	TRBD1	TRBJ2-7	few	TGTGCCACTCAGTCCGGGACAGGGAGCTACGAGCAGTACTTC	CATQSGTGSYEQYF
TRBV20-1	NA	TRBJ1-5	few	TGCAGTGCTACAGAGGTAGGGGCACCTTATAGCAATCAGCCCCAGCATTTT	CSATEVGAPYSNQPQHF
TRBV28	NA	TRBJ2-3	NA	TGTGCCAGCAGCCCCAGTCGGGCGGGAGATACGCAGTATTTT	CASSPSRAGDTQYF
TRBV30	NA	TRBJ1-2	few	TGTGCCTGGAGGGGCCCCAGTGGCGGCTACACCTTC	CAWRGPSGGYTF